The text below deals with one T cell receptor beta chain. Its antigen specificity is not known. No base quality values were provided; no much bigger clone lies one nucleotide off. The immunoSEQ Assay, a bias-controlled multiplex PCR, was used to amplify TCRbeta CDR3 regions from genomic DNA. From the authors' description of their analysis: Nucleated cell counts per sample were estimated from amplification of reference gene primers within the assay. Sequence reads were collapsed and filtered to measure the absolute abundance of every unique TCRbeta CDR3 rearrangement. For each sample, productive Simpson clonality was calculated as the square root of Simpson's diversity index across productive rearrangements. TCRdb holds this immuneACCESS table with in-frame rearrangements only. Some clones are missing; in checked studies, unresolved V genes explain under half, and the rest has no known cause. V and J calls plus clone size are reproduced from that table; the DNA served to infer D and trimming. This sample holds some 410,000 clones; around 87% were observed only once. The top ten hold over 0.9% of the sample.

The data were obtained in a study of blood T cell repertoires in COVID-19 (TCRdb year 2020). Background on the whole study: Samples from collaborators originated in the United States, Italy and Spain and spanned both the acute and convalescent phases of COVID-19. The material from the prospective study consisted of cDNA or gDNA derived from T cells, B-cell-depleted T cells, or PBMCs. The dataset comprised deeply sampled blood TCRbeta repertoires from subjects exposed to, actively infected with, or recovered from COVID-19. A freely available public database, intended as a resource for researchers studying the immune response to SARS-CoV-2, is where the repertoires were released. Samples came from the ongoing ImmuneRACE study (first 160 participants) plus 1,254 subjects from 6 global collaborators. A de-identified subject ID, COVID-19 status, age in years and sex were almost always included in the sample metadata. Where available, HLA class I and class II types were obtained from metadata supplied by the sample provider rather than from assay-based typing. The paper as a whole reports these results and caveats: The amount of clinical and demographic metadata varied by source and participant and was provided uncurated.

V drops 3 bases and J drops 2 bases, leaving 20 bases in between. The CDR3 has 18 amino acids, counting the end cysteine and phenylalanine. Of all the DNA, just the CDR3 is kept, 54 bases in frame from base 1. The germline V gene encodes CDR1 SGHVT and CDR2 SQSDAQ. Participants in the prospective study were enrolled through a virtual design, were aged roughly 18 to 100 years, and lived in roughly 24 United States geographic areas. In the prospective study, participants were assigned to cohorts based on the clinical history participants reported in a screening survey and a study questionnaire. In the prospective study, mobile phlebotomists collected whole blood, serum and a nasopharyngeal or oropharyngeal swab from each participant. Additional blood draws and questionnaires over an approximately two-month period could optionally be provided by prospective study participants. Before DNA extraction, prospective study blood samples were shipped either frozen or at room temperature.

The sequence came from a woman between 25 and 40 years old with acute COVID-19. The sample taken for sequencing was PBMCs or T cells enriched from blood (not recorded which). The sequence joins TRBV7-4 to TRBJ1-5; a weak D assignment points to TRBD1 (6 bases agree). The DNA sequence follows: TGTGCCAGCAGCTTTAAAACTCGCGCTGGACAGTGCAATCAGCCCCAGCATTTT. Its protein reads: CASSFKTRAGQCNQPQHF.